These 9 T cell receptor beta chains were sequenced from one sample in a study of OX40 agonist ivuxolimab in advanced cancers. Using immunoSEQ multiplex PCR, the repertoire was profiled, and TCRdb retains in-frame clones only, with some absent. The sample shows some 94,000 clones, about 96% of them seen only once. The sequencing here drew on CD4+ or CD8+ T cells sorted from blood, taken in a trial of the OX40 agonist ivuxolimab. The receptors shown here come from an adult with an advanced solid tumor such as melanoma, head and neck, liver or kidney cancer.

The rearrangement links TRBV7-3 to TRBJ2-7, with D unresolved. V shed 2 bases and J shed 7 bases, with 12 bases lying between them. In germline, CDR1 is SGHTA, CDR2 FQGTGA. This CDR3 region has 13 residues. The CDR3 DNA sequence: TGTGCCAGCAGCTTATGGAGCCCCCAAGAGCAGTACTTC. This encodes CASSLWSPQEQYF.

V usage is TRBV27 and J usage is TRBJ2-7; a possible D gene is TRBD2 (5 bases). CDR1 is MNHEY and CDR2 is SMNVEV in the germline V gene (reference sequence). The CDR3 has 14 residues. Trimming left V 3 bases short and J 0 bases short, with 9 bases between. The DNA for the CDR3 is TGTGCCAGCAGTTTTGAGGGTCACTCCTACGAGCAGTACTTC. This gives the protein CASSFEGHSYEQYF.

V is TRBV5-4 and J is TRBJ2-2; D is undetermined. The CDR3 is made up of 13 amino acids. V lost 5 bases, J lost 5 bases, and 10 bases lay in between. Germline assignment: CDR1 SGHNT and CDR2 YYREEE (reference sequence). The CDR3 sequence: CASRPVGTGELFF. The CDR3 nucleotides read TGTGCCAGCAGGCCTGTAGGAACCGGGGAGCTGTTTTTT.

This chain links TRBV19 with TRBJ1-5; D is ambiguous. With 3 bases removed from V and 1 base from J, the gap between germline ends came to 7 bases. The V gene's germline CDR1 is LNHDA and CDR2 SQIVND (reference sequence). This CDR3 contains 14 residues. CDR3 loop: CASSMRHSNQPQHF. The DNA for the CDR3 is TGTGCCAGTAGTATGCGGCACAGCAATCAGCCCCAGCATTTT. Complete variable domain (other parts from reference TRBV19 and TRBJ1-5): DGGITQSPKYLFRKEGQNVTLSCEQNLNHDAMYWYRQDPGQGLRLIYYSQIVNDFQKGDIAEGYSVSREKKESFPLTVTSAQKNPTAFYLCASSMRHSNQPQHFGDGTRLSIL.

The V gene is TRBV27, the J gene TRBJ2-2, with 9 bases aligning to TRBD1. The V gene end was trimmed by 7 bases and the J gene end by 7 bases; junction bases not matched to a gene: 13. Germline V gives CDR1 MNHEY, CDR2 SMNVEV (reference sequence). CDR3 size: 16 residues. The CDR3 reads CASITTTGGPVGELFF. CDR3 sequence (DNA): TGTGCCAGCATTACAACGACAGGGGGTCCGGTCGGGGAGCTGTTTTTT.

The chain joins TRBV15 to TRBJ2-2; 10 positions agree with TRBD1. Germline lookup yields CDR1 LNHNV and CDR2 YYDKDF (reference sequence). V gave up 1 base and J gave up 6 bases; unmatched junction bases: 2. The CDR3 extends over 15 amino acids. The CDR3 DNA follows: TGTGCCACCAGCAGAGTTGGGACAGGGGCCGGGGAGCTGTTTTTT. It encodes CATSRVGTGAGELFF.

The chain uses TRBV13 and TRBJ2-5; TRBD2 agrees at 10 bases. Judging by the DNA end, TRBJ2-7 fits better; the J call may be wrong. The CDR3 sequence is 17 residues long. CDR1 and CDR2 from the germline V gene are PRHDT and FYEKMQ (reference sequence). CDR3 coding DNA: TGTGCCAGCAGCTTCGGGAGCGGGAGGGCCAGTACGTACGAGCAGTACTTC. Encoded protein: CASSFGSGRASTYEQYF.

The rearrangement joins TRBV10-3 to TRBJ2-2; D is possibly TRBD1 or TRBD2 (5 bases each). Germline lookup yields CDR1 ENHRY and CDR2 SYGVKD. The CDR3 runs 14 residues. Trimming cost V 3 bases and J 4 bases, with 9 bases left between them. CDR3 loop: CAISERDATGELFF. CDR3 bases: TGTGCCATCAGTGAACGGGACGCCACCGGGGAGCTGTTTTTT.

The V gene is TRBV28, the J gene TRBJ1-2, with 9 bases lining up with TRBD1. This CDR3 is 14 amino acids long. V dropped 5 bases and J dropped 6; count of bases not matched to a gene: 7. Germline V CDR1 and CDR2: MDHEN, SYDVKM. Here the CDR3 reads CASSPMDRGDGYTF. The CDR3 DNA is TGTGCCAGCAGTCCGATGGACAGGGGAGATGGCTACACCTTC.